The clone carrying this TCR beta chain was recorded a few times. Its antigen remains unknown. This entry belongs to a study of blood T cells in healthy people across ages. Looking at the study overall: Template switching picked up about one barcoded beta molecule for each two T cells.

Study-wide results and caveats: Long-lived and aged donors differed, with more naive CD4+ cells and higher diversity in the long-lived.

The CDR3 totals 14 residues. Per germline, CDR1 MNHEY and CDR2 SVGAGI. Using a J-beta primer mix together with a sample-barcoded 5' primer, a second PCR was run for roughly 6 to 11 cycles. A template-switch adaptor that had 12 random nucleotides put a tag on each cDNA molecule. Every sample gave at least 2.5 million paired-end reads containing CDR3. TCRdb re-called the 5' RACE reads through MiXCR, storing one row per CDR3 protein. Of roughly 2 million distinct CDR3 sequences in the sample, around half were seen once. This chain links TRBV6-5 with TRBJ2-4; D perhaps matches TRBD1 (5 bases). The better agreement between TRBJ2-7 and the DNA end casts doubt on the J call. The sample comprised blood. This receptor was identified in a woman between 40 and 50 years old in good health. The DNA of the CDR3 is TGTGCCAGCGGACCGTGGGGCGGAGCCTACGAGCAGTACTTC. Its protein is CASGPWGGAYEQYF.